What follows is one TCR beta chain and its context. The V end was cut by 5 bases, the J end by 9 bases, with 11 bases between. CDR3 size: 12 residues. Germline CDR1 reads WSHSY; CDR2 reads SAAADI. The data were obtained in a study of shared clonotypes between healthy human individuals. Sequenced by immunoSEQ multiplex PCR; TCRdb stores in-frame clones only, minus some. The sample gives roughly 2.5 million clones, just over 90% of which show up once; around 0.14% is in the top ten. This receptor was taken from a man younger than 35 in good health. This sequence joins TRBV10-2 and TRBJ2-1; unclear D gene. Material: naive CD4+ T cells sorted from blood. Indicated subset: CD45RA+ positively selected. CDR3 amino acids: CASSIPAIEQFF. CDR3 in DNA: TGCGCCAGCAGTATACCGGCCATTGAGCAGTTCTTC.